What follows are 21 T cell receptor beta chains derived from one specimen sequenced in a study of T cell changes during pregnancy in multiple sclerosis. Method: immunoSEQ multiplex PCR; TCRdb's copy keeps in-frame clones and lacks some. This table has just over 35,000 clones, roughly nine tenths appearing once. The sample here was CD4+ T cells from peripheral blood mononuclear cells, taken after pregnancy. These receptors were obtained from a female donor in good health, enrolled as a control in a pregnancy study.

The chain recombines TRBV23-1 with TRBJ2-1, with 7 bases fitting TRBD1. TRBV23-1 is noted as an ORF with a role that remains uncertain. CDR3 length: 15 amino acids. J lost 4 bases, V lost 2 bases, and 5 bases had no gene match. CDR3 residues: CASSQDREEYNEQFF. For the CDR3, the DNA is TGCGCCAGCAGTCAAGACAGGGAAGAGTACAATGAGCAGTTCTTC.

The genes are TRBV20-1 and TRBJ2-5; the D is unclear. Trimming shortened V by 6 bases and J by 1 base, and 3 bases separated the two germline ends. Germline CDR1 DFQATT, CDR2 SNEGSKA (reference sequence). This CDR3 region has 10 residues. CDR3 DNA: TGCAGTGCGAGCCAAGAGACCCAGTACTTC. The encoded protein is CSASQETQYF.

The chain has TRBV7-9 and TRBJ2-7; 7 bases line up with TRBD1. The junction had 7 bases not matched to a gene; V was cut back by 5 bases and J by 3 bases. The germline V gene has CDR1 SEHNR and CDR2 FQNEAQ (reference sequence). The CDR3 is made up of 14 amino acids. The CDR3 reads CASSRDRQYYEQYF. CDR3 bases: TGTGCCAGCAGCCGGGACAGACAGTACTACGAGCAGTACTTC.

V usage is TRBV14 and J usage is TRBJ1-4; D not certain. This CDR3 spans 14 amino acids. V was shortened by 0 bases and J by 10 bases, with 12 bases between the two germline ends. Germline values: CDR1 SGHDN, CDR2 FVKESK. CDR3 DNA sequence: TGTGCCAGCAGCCAAGATCGATCCTATGGAAAACTGTTTTTT. Its protein is CASSQDRSYGKLFF.

V usage is TRBV7-2 and J usage is TRBJ2-7; TRBD2 is a possible D gene (5 bases). CDR3 length: 18 amino acids. Germline values: CDR1 SGHTA, CDR2 FQGNSA. Trimming took 5 bases from V and 1 from J, leaving 24 bases between them. This CDR3 reads CASSVVAGLGSGSYEQYF. CDR3 sequence (DNA): TGTGCCAGCAGCGTGGTAGCCGGGTTGGGGAGCGGTTCCTACGAGCAGTACTTC. The whole variable domain, remainder taken from reference TRBV7-2 and TRBJ2-7, is GAGVSQSPSNKVTEKGKDVELRCDPISGHTALYWYRQSLGQGLEFLIYFQGNSAPDKSGLPSDRFSAERTGGSVSTLTIQRTQQEDSAVYLCASSVVAGLGSGSYEQYFGPGTRLTVT.

J is TRBJ1-6 and V is TRBV25-1; D is perhaps TRBD1 (6 bases). This CDR3 is built from 18 residues. Per germline, CDR1 MGHDK and CDR2 SYGVNS. Trimming took 6 bases from V and 0 from J, leaving 18 bases between them. CDR3 region: CASSPSTGFSSYNSPLHF. The CDR3 DNA reads as TGTGCCAGCAGCCCCTCCACAGGGTTCAGCTCCTATAATTCACCCCTCCACTTT.

CDR3 region: CASSTTPPGELFF. The CDR3 region has the DNA TGTGCCAGCAGCACTACACCACCCGGGGAGCTGTTTTTT. The chain combines TRBV7-7 with TRBJ2-2; D is uncertain. Germline CDR1 SSHAT, CDR2 FNYEAQ (reference sequence). The CDR3 extends over 13 amino acids. V dropped 5 bases and J dropped 6 bases, with 10 bases sitting between them.

This chain uses TRBV7-2 with TRBJ2-3; D is unresolved. The CDR3 loop spans 11 amino acids. With 7 bases removed from V and 2 bases from J, the gap between germline ends came to 4 bases. From germline, CDR1 is SGHTA and CDR2 FQGNSA. The CDR3 coding sequence is TGTGCCAGCACCCTCACAGATACGCAGTATTTT. This codes for CASTLTDTQYF.

The genes are TRBV15 and TRBJ2-7; TRBD1 aligns across 9 bases. V gave up 5 bases and J gave up 2 bases; unmatched junction bases: 10. The germline CDR1 and CDR2 sequences are LNHNV and YYDKDF (reference sequence). This CDR3 has 16 residues. The CDR3 sequence: CATSPFPQGAAYEQYF. The CDR3 DNA is TGTGCCACCAGCCCCTTTCCACAGGGGGCTGCCTACGAGCAGTACTTC. The variable domain in full, with the rest retrieved from reference TRBV15 and TRBJ2-7, is DAMVIQNPRYQVTQFGKPVTLSCSQTLNHNVMYWYQQKSSQAPKLLFHYYDKDFNNEADTPDNFQSRRPNTSFCFLDIRSPGLGDTAMYLCATSPFPQGAAYEQYFGPGTRLTVT.

V and J are TRBV5-1 and TRBJ2-5; TRBD1 is a possible D gene (5 bases). Germline V gene data show CDR1 as SGHRS and CDR2 as YFSETQ. Trimming took off 3 bases at V and 2 bases at J, with 14 bases between the two ends. CDR3 length: 15 amino acids. In DNA, the CDR3 is TGCGCCAGCAGCTACCAGGGTGGCGATCAAGAGACCCAGTACTTC. This sequence encodes CASSYQGGDQETQYF.

The chain joins TRBV7-2 to TRBJ1-4, with 9 bases matching TRBD1. J was trimmed by 2 bases and V by 5 bases; bases with no gene match: 9. There are 17 residues in the CDR3. Germline V gives CDR1 SGHTA, CDR2 FQGNSA. The DNA of the CDR3 is TGTGCCAGCAGCGTTGGGACAGGGCGGGTGACTAATGAAAAACTGTTTTTT. Amino acids: CASSVGTGRVTNEKLFF.

Only a few counts were recorded for this clone. CDR3: CASSSPGLRSYNEQFF. CDR3 nucleotides: TGTGCCAGCAGCTCGCCGGGACTCCGCTCCTACAATGAGCAGTTCTTC. The rearrangement links TRBV5-8 to TRBJ2-1; perhaps TRBD2 as D (6 bases). V dropped 3 bases and J dropped 0 bases, with 13 bases sitting between them. In germline, CDR1 is SGHTS, CDR2 YDEGEE. CDR3 length: 16 amino acids.

This chain uses TRBV4-3 with TRBJ2-7, with 7 bases fitting TRBD2. Germline loops: CDR1 LGHNA, CDR2 YSLEER. CDR3 length: 13 amino acids. Germline trimming cut 0 bases from V and 4 bases from J; bases unmatched to any gene: 0. In DNA, the CDR3 is TGCGCCAGCAGCCAAGATAGCGGGTACGAGCAGTACTTC. Amino acids: CASSQDSGYEQYF.

This chain uses TRBV7-9 with TRBJ1-1; D is perhaps TRBD1 (6 bases). Germline values: CDR1 SEHNR, CDR2 FQNEAQ (reference sequence). Trimming stripped 2 bases from V and 4 bases from J, with 14 bases between. CDR3 length: 15 residues. This CDR3 reads CASSLMGQGSTEAFF. The DNA of the CDR3 is TGTGCCAGCAGCTTAATGGGTCAGGGGTCCACTGAAGCTTTCTTT.

V usage is TRBV15 and J usage is TRBJ1-4, with 11 bases lining up with TRBD1. V lost 1 base, J lost 8 bases, and 0 bases stayed unmatched. Germline CDR1 LNHNV, CDR2 YYDKDF (reference sequence). The CDR3 is 14 residues long. The CDR3 coding sequence is TGTGCCACCAGCAGAGGGACAGGGGGCGAAAAACTGTTTTTT. Translation: CATSRGTGGEKLFF.

The chain carries TRBV4-1 and TRBJ2-2; 8 nucleotides align to TRBD1. The trim removed 4 bases at V and 7 bases at J, leaving 14 bases unmatched. The germline CDR1 and CDR2 sequences are MGHRA and YSYEKL. The CDR3 sequence is 17 residues long. CDR3 sequence reads: CASSRLGQGAGGGELFF. CDR3 coding DNA: TGCGCCAGCAGCCGCCTTGGGCAGGGGGCGGGTGGCGGGGAGCTGTTTTTT.

This chain connects TRBV7-6 to TRBJ2-1; the match to TRBD1 covers 7 bases. Germline values: CDR1 SGHVS, CDR2 FNYEAQ. This CDR3 region has 15 residues. Losses at the gene ends were 4 bases for V and 5 bases for J; bases not matched to a gene: 8. CDR3 coding DNA: TGTGCCAGCAGCTCGCTACAGGGGCGACACAATGAGCAGTTCTTC. This translates into CASSSLQGRHNEQFF.

The CDR3: CASSNAGAVTEAFF. The DNA for the CDR3 is TGTGCCAGTAGTAATGCAGGGGCTGTGACTGAAGCTTTCTTT. The V call is TRBV19, the J call TRBJ1-1; possibly TRBD1 for D (6 bases). The CDR3 extends over 14 amino acids. CDR1 is LNHDA and CDR2 is SQIVND in the germline V gene (reference sequence). Deletions cut 4 bases from V and 5 bases from J, with 14 bases between.

Notes on this clone: The junction shows a germline mismatch at one end, possibly a read error. CDR3 coding DNA: TGTGCCAGTAGTGTGAGGAACGCTGAAGCTTTCTTT. This translates into CASSVRNAEAFF. V is TRBV19 and J is TRBJ1-1; D unresolved. Germline V gene sequence: CDR1 LNHDA, CDR2 SQIVND (reference sequence). This CDR3 is built from 12 residues.

The table lists this clone with a count of one. The V and J genes are TRBV27 and TRBJ1-1; TRBD1 aligns across 8 bases. This CDR3 comprises 12 residues. Germline CDR1 is MNHEY and CDR2 is SMNVEV (reference sequence). V gave up 10 bases and J gave up 8 bases; unmatched junction bases: 9. CDR3 sequence (DNA): TGTGCCACCTCACGGGGGACAGGAGAAGCTTTCTTT. This encodes CATSRGTGEAFF.

This clone was counted a few times. The CDR3: CSVDAGLDTQYF. The CDR3 DNA follows: TGCAGCGTTGATGCGGGGTTGGATACGCAGTATTTT. This chain links TRBV29-1 with TRBJ2-3, with TRBD2 as a possible D gene (6 bases). V shed 3 bases and J shed 6 bases, with 10 bases lying between them. The CDR3 runs 12 residues. The germline CDR1 and CDR2 sequences are SQVTM and ANQGSEA.